This paragraph reports one T cell receptor (beta chain). The sample holds many counts of this clonotype. The target of this receptor is not known. No much larger clonotype is one base removed from it; base qualities were not supplied. Including the terminal cysteine and phenylalanine, the CDR3 comprises 13 residues. Only the CDR3 portion is preserved as DNA: 39 bases, with reading frame beginning at the first base. CDR1 and CDR2 are read off the germline V gene as SGHRS and YFSETQ. V drops 4 bases and J drops 0 bases, leaving 8 bases in between. For sequencing, an Illumina HiSeq 2500 was employed. Quantitative 5'-RACE with molecular barcodes was the method used to prepare the TCR beta libraries. Turning to the authors' computational methods: A new computational method based on a probabilistic model of VDJ rearrangement was used to identify disease-linked TCR variants. TCRdb's own reprocessing of the public reads used fastp at Q25 and MiXCR and kept productive beta chains. Entries are consolidated by CDR3 protein sequence, retaining the most common genes and DNA. The V and J calls reflect TCRdb's pipeline rather than the authors' work. For this sample there are 700,000 to 850,000 distinct CDR3 sequences; about 11% appear just once. Of the sample, about 0.49% is held by the ten largest clones.

These data originate in a study of CD8 T cells in ankylosing spondylitis (dated by TCRdb to 2017 to 2019). Background for the entire study: The study profiled T cell receptor beta repertoires in healthy donors and ankylosing spondylitis patients to find disease-linked TCR variants. Peripheral blood was sampled, and synovial fluid was also collected from ankylosing spondylitis patients. The full study cohort comprised about 25 ankylosing spondylitis patients and 110 or so healthy donors.

What the research found in general, with its limitations: According to the report, matched synovial fluid samples from ankylosing spondylitis patients were significantly enriched for the disease-linked clones. Blood from ankylosing spondylitis patients appeared to be characterized by a TCR beta motif made up of eight highly homologous amino acid variants. Some of the motif variants had been reported before in the synovial fluid and blood of reactive arthritis patients, a finding that suggests common disease-initiation mechanisms. In peripheral blood, the disease-linked clones were found at relatively low frequencies and had a CD8+ phenotype.

Material: blood, either unsorted or a sorted T cell fraction (not recorded which). In this chain, TRBV5-1 is recombined with TRBJ2-7; TRBD1 is perhaps the D gene, given 5 matching bases. The clonotype comes from a male donor with ankylosing spondylitis. The DNA is TGCGCCAGCAGCGCCGACAGCTCCTACGAGCAGTACTTC. Translation gives CASSADSSYEQYF.